Included here is one TCR beta chain sequence, with context. CDR1 and CDR2 (germline): MNHNS, SASEGT. The CDR3 extends over 17 amino acids. Trimming cost V 4 bases and J 6 bases, with 25 bases left between them. The entry originates in a study of blood T cell repertoires in COVID-19. As handled by the study authors: Researchers report that nucleated cell counts were estimated from reference gene primer amplification. TCRdb's table, derived via immunoSEQ multiplex PCR, lists solely in-frame clones and lacks some. The DNA gave D and trimming, while V, J and clone size come from that table. This table holds roughly 100,000 clones, about 91% found once.

The receptor's source is a human donor in a cohort sampled during active COVID-19. This sequence joins TRBV6-1 and TRBJ2-7; D perhaps matches TRBD1 (6 bases). Sample: peripheral blood. CDR3 nucleotide sequence: TGTGCCAGCAGTGGGGGGACAAGCCATAGTCTGGCTCTCGAGCAGTACTTC. As protein: CASSGGTSHSLALEQYF.